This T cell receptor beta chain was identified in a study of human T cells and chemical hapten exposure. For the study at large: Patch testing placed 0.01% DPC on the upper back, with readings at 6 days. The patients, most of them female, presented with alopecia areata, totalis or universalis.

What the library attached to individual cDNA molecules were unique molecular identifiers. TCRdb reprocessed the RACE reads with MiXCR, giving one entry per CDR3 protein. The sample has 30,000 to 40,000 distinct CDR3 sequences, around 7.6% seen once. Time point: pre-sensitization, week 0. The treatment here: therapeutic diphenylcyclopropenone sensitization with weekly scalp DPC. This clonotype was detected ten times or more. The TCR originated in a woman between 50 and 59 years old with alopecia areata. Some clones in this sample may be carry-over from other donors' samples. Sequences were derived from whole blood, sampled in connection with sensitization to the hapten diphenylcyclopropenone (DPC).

The CDR3 DNA reads TGCAGCGCCTCCCCGGGATCGAACACCGGGGAGCTGTTTTTT. It encodes CSASPGSNTGELFF. The chain joins TRBV29-1 to TRBJ2-2, with D perhaps matching TRBD2 (5 bases). CDR1 is SQVTM and CDR2 is ANQGSEA in the germline V gene. The V gene lost 7 bases and the J gene lost 0 bases, with 12 bases spanning the gap. This CDR3 is 14 amino acids long.